The text below deals with one T cell receptor (beta chain). Generated by immunoSEQ multiplex PCR, the TCRdb table keeps only in-frame clones and is missing some. The data show fewer than 90,000 clones, about 77% seen once. Germline V CDR1 and CDR2: ENHRY, SYGVKD. This CDR3 spans 17 amino acids. V shed 10 bases and J 6 bases; nucleotides not matched to a gene: 22. The data belong to a study of blood T cell repertoires in COVID-19. It was during active infection that Seattle patients were enrolled and then longitudinally followed. What was sequenced was peripheral blood. The gene calls are TRBV10-3 and TRBJ2-7; TRBD1 aligns across 9 bases. The TCR was taken from a man in his sixties or seventies with COVID-19, enrolled during active disease. The CDR3 region has the DNA TGTGCCACTAGTTTAGTTCCGGGACAGGGTAGGATGGGCGAGCAGTACTTC. Its translation: CATSLVPGQGRMGEQYF.